This T cell receptor beta chain derives from a study of cytomegalovirus exposure and HLA in healthy donors. The study, taken as a whole, reports: Association of a missense DCLRE1C variant with TCR beta V- and J-gene trimming was reported in a later analysis. The majority of TCR sequences were rare, yet some public TCRs appeared in many donors. Versus the approximately 670-donor mean, an Asian-associated ancestry cluster reportedly showed fewer N-insertions in a later analysis.

With respect to this clone: The antigen remains unidentified.

PCR was performed using 60 Vbeta and 13 Jbeta primers. Here immunoSEQ multiplex PCR was the method, and the copy in TCRdb shows in-frame clones only, minus some. The sample shows some 160,000 clones, 70% to 80% of them seen only once. The CDR3 contains 13 residues. V dropped 5 bases and J dropped 6 bases, with 14 bases sitting between them. Germline V gene lookup returns CDR1 SGHVS and CDR2 FNYEAQ. The sample taken for sequencing was PBMCs. The source of this sequence is a woman in her thirties or forties in good health and CMV-seronegative. The chain links TRBV7-6 to TRBJ2-7; possible D gene TRBD1, 6 bases. CDR3 sequence: CASSAGQPLEQYF. The CDR3, as DNA: TGTGCCAGCAGCGCAGGACAGCCCCTCGAGCAGTACTTC.